This passage covers 24 T cell receptor beta chains from one sample sequenced in a study of T cells in Graves' hyperthyroidism and ophthalmopathy (dated by TCRdb to between 2018 and 2021). Libraries came from multiplex PCR. The data were produced on an Illumina HiSeq 2000. Amplification of TCR beta CDR3 regions was carried out from RNA transcripts. The first round of RT-PCR for the TCR CDR3 was performed with the HTBI primer set and the Qiagen OneStep RT-PCR kit. Clones were called with MiXCR by TCRdb after fastp trimmed the public reads at Q25, and only in-frame beta chains were retained. Identical CDR3 protein sequences are pooled into one entry, listed with their most common genes and DNA. The sample table holds around 690,000 distinct CDR3 sequences, of which 17% were seen once. The top ten hold about 16% of the sample. Sequenced material: blood. The receptors here all came from a man aged 50 to 59 with Graves' hyperthyroidism.

The sample holds many counts of this clonotype. This chain connects TRBV2 to TRBJ1-1, with D unclear. This CDR3 contains 12 residues. Trimming removed 8 bases from V and 1 base from J, with 8 bases in between. Per the germline V gene, CDR1 is SNHLY and CDR2 is FYNNEI. The CDR3 DNA follows: TGTGCCAGCGCCACCCGGAACACTGAAGCTTTCTTT. Its translation: CASATRNTEAFF.

This clonotype has ten or more counts. V is TRBV28 and J is TRBJ1-1; D uncertain. Trimming took off 7 bases at V and 4 bases at J, with 13 bases between the two ends. Germline loops: CDR1 MDHEN, CDR2 SYDVKM. This CDR3 has 13 amino acids. In DNA, the CDR3 is TGTGCCAGCAAATTTAGAGGGTCCACTGAAGCTTTCTTT. As protein: CASKFRGSTEAFF.

The table lists this clonotype with a few counts. The V call is TRBV19, the J call TRBJ2-1, with TRBD1 matching 8 bases. The CDR3 is made up of 14 amino acids. The ends lost 7 bases at V and 5 bases at J; junction bases unmatched: 7. CDR1 is LNHDA and CDR2 is SQIVND in the germline V gene (reference sequence). This CDR3 is CASTPGTGHNEQFF. CDR3 bases: TGTGCCAGTACCCCTGGGACAGGCCACAATGAGCAGTTCTTC.

This clonotype was recorded at least ten times. The V gene is TRBV11-3, the J gene TRBJ1-3; 8 bases fit TRBD1. Germline-derived CDR1 and CDR2 are SGHNT and YENEEA. CDR3 length equals 14 residues. V was pared by 5 bases and J by 2 bases, with 2 bases of the junction left unmatched. The CDR3 coding sequence is TGTGCCAGCAGCCAGACAGGGGCTGGAAACACCATATATTTT. This translates into CASSQTGAGNTIYF.

This clonotype was found many times. CDR3 loop: CASSLTGLANEQYF. In DNA, the CDR3 is TGTGCCAGCAGCTTAACAGGGCTGGCTAACGAGCAGTACTTC. The chain links TRBV7-3 to TRBJ2-7; no definite D call. V was trimmed by 0 bases and J by 5 bases, leaving 11 bases between them. Germline CDR1 reads SGHTA; CDR2 reads FQGTGA. This CDR3 region has 14 residues.

This clonotype showed up many times. The genes are TRBV12-3 or TRBV12-4 and TRBJ2-5; no reliable D call. Trimming took off 2 bases at V and 2 bases at J, with 6 bases between the two ends. CDR3 length equals 13 residues. In DNA form, the CDR3 reads TGTGCCAGCAGTTTATCGGGTCAAGAGACCCAGTACTTC. Translating it yields CASSLSGQETQYF.

In this sample, this clonotype turned up many times. V is TRBV28 and J is TRBJ1-4; 10 nucleotides line up with TRBD1. The V segment lost 5 bases and the J segment 8 bases; nucleotides outside the gene matches: 17. The CDR3 runs 18 residues. CDR1 and CDR2 from the germline V gene are MDHEN and SYDVKM. In DNA form, the CDR3 reads TGTGCCAGCAGTATACCGGGACAGGGGAGACGTGACCGGGAAAAACTGTTTTTT. Encoded protein: CASSIPGQGRRDREKLFF.

The sample holds a few counts of this clonotype. The V gene is TRBV4-1, the J gene TRBJ2-1; possible D gene TRBD2, 5 bases. Deletions cut 0 bases from V and 4 bases from J, with 16 bases between. The germline V gene has CDR1 MGHRA and CDR2 YSYEKL. The CDR3 is made up of 17 amino acids. This chain's CDR3 is CASSQESFPGLYNEQFF. The CDR3 DNA follows: TGCGCCAGCAGCCAAGAATCCTTTCCTGGACTGTACAATGAGCAGTTCTTC.

This clonotype was counted ten times or more. The gene calls are TRBV20-1 and TRBJ2-7; maybe TRBD2 (6 bases). CDR3 length: 14 residues. V was shortened by 0 bases and J by 2 bases, with 11 bases between the two germline ends. Germline V gene sequence: CDR1 DFQATT, CDR2 SNEGSKA (reference sequence). CDR3 in amino acids: CSARDSGVTYEQYF. DNA for the CDR3: TGCAGTGCTAGAGATAGCGGAGTGACCTACGAGCAGTACTTC.

This clonotype was observed a few times. The V call is TRBV7-3, the J call TRBJ1-1; D is unresolved. Per germline, CDR1 SGHTA and CDR2 FQGTGA. The CDR3 covers 13 residues. The ends were cut back, 5 bases at V and 1 base at J, with 8 bases in the middle. CDR3 region: CASSLKANTEAFF. The CDR3, as DNA: TGTGCCAGCAGCCTAAAGGCGAACACTGAAGCTTTCTTT. Combining the CDR3 with reference TRBV7-3 and TRBJ1-1 gives the whole variable domain GAGVSQTPSNKVTEKGKYVELRCDPISGHTALYWYRQSLGQGPEFLIYFQGTGAADDSGLPNDRFFAVRPEGSVSTLKIQRTERGDSAVYLCASSLKANTEAFFGQGTRLTVV.

This clonotype was counted many times. The genes are TRBV6-1 and TRBJ2-7; maybe TRBD1 (5 bases). V was pared by 4 bases and J by 2 bases, with 18 bases between. This CDR3 is 16 amino acids long. The germline gives CDR1 MNHNS, CDR2 SASEGT. The CDR3 DNA reads TGTGCCAGCAGTGCCCTGACAGCCCAAACCACCTACGAGCAGTACTTC. Translating gives CASSALTAQTTYEQYF.

This clonotype was recorded many times. The chain recombines TRBV7-3 with TRBJ2-3; 11 bases match TRBD2. Trimming at V came to 7 bases and at J to 2 bases, leaving 5 bases not matched to a gene. This CDR3 is built from 15 residues. CDR1 SGHTA and CDR2 FQGTGA come from the germline V gene. The CDR3 coding sequence is TGTGCCAGCACCGTAGCGGGAGGGTACACAGATACGCAGTATTTT. This translates into CASTVAGGYTDTQYF.

The chain links TRBV19 to TRBJ1-5; 7 nucleotides line up with TRBD1. The CDR3 is made up of 14 amino acids. Germline V gene data show CDR1 as LNHDA and CDR2 as SQIVND (reference sequence). Trimming at V came to 4 bases and at J to 4 bases, leaving 4 bases not matched to a gene. The CDR3 bases are TGTGCCAGTAGTACCACAGGGGAGAATCAGCCCCAGCATTTT. It encodes CASSTTGENQPQHF.

This clonotype came up many times. The rearrangement uses TRBV18 and TRBJ2-1; no definite D call. The CDR3 has 14 residues. Germline lookup yields CDR1 KGHSH and CDR2 LQKENI. V lost 3 bases and J 4 bases, leaving 10 bases between the germline ends. The DNA of the CDR3 is TGTGCCAGCTCACCTAACGAACTTTACAATGAGCAGTTCTTC. The encoded protein is CASSPNELYNEQFF. Full variable domain (rest looked up from reference TRBV18 and TRBJ2-1): NAGVMQNPRHLVRRRGQEARLRCSPMKGHSHVYWYRQLPEEGLKFMVYLQKENIIDESGMPKERFSAEFPKEGPSILRIQQVVRGDSAAYFCASSPNELYNEQFFGPGTRLTVL.

This clonotype was observed at least ten times. The chain recombines TRBV11-2 with TRBJ1-6; D ambiguous. Trimming left V 5 bases short and J 8 bases short, with 13 bases between. The CDR3 is 14 amino acids. Germline-derived CDR1 and CDR2 are SGHAT and FQNNGV. CDR3 in amino acids: CASSVGPGDSPLHF. CDR3 bases: TGTGCCAGCAGCGTGGGCCCTGGGGATTCACCCCTCCACTTT.

This clonotype has ten or more counts. V usage is TRBV12-3 or TRBV12-4 and J usage is TRBJ2-5, with D tentatively TRBD2 (5 bases). This CDR3 spans 14 amino acids. Trimming removed 3 bases at V and 5 bases at J, with 13 bases between. CDR3 nucleotide sequence: TGTGCCAGCAGTTTCGTGGGAGTAGGGGAGACCCAGTACTTC. It codes for CASSFVGVGETQYF.

V gene TRBV30 combines with J gene TRBJ2-7, with TRBD1 as a possible D gene (6 bases). Trimming shortened V by 5 bases and J by 5 bases, and 10 bases separated the two germline ends. This CDR3 is built from 11 residues. Germline values: CDR1 GTSNPN, CDR2 SVGIG (reference sequence). Here the CDR3 DNA reads TGTGCCTGGGGCAGGGGCAACGAGCAGTACTTC. Translated, it gives CAWGRGNEQYF.

This clonotype was seen only a few times. The chain employs TRBV28 and TRBJ1-5; 9 bases align to TRBD1. V trimming: 4 bases; J trimming: 10 bases; junction bases outside the gene matches: 8. Germline V gene data show CDR1 as MDHEN and CDR2 as SYDVKM. The CDR3 is 14 amino acids. The CDR3 is CASSSLTGGAPQHF. The CDR3 DNA reads as TGTGCCAGCAGTTCCCTCACAGGGGGCGCTCCCCAGCATTTT.

There are many counts of this clonotype. The V call is TRBV7-9, the J call TRBJ1-1; a possible D gene is TRBD1 (5 bases). This CDR3 is 10 amino acids long. The germline V gene encodes CDR1 SEHNR and CDR2 FQNEAQ (reference sequence). Trimming stripped 7 bases from V and 7 bases from J, with 7 bases between. Here the CDR3 reads CASNRLEAFF. The DNA of the CDR3 is TGTGCCAGCAACAGGCTTGAAGCTTTCTTT.

The genes are TRBV19 and TRBJ1-2; 7 bases are shared with TRBD1. In germline, CDR1 is LNHDA, CDR2 SQIVND (reference sequence). V was clipped by 9 bases and J by 0 bases; unmatched bases: 13. CDR3 length: 16 amino acids. This CDR3 reads CASRQGAITTNYGYTF. The DNA of the CDR3 is TGTGCCAGCCGACAGGGAGCGATTACCACTAACTATGGCTACACCTTC.

This clonotype was seen many times. The CDR3 DNA follows: TGCAGTTGCAGGGAAACGGGACAGCATAATTCACCCCTCCACTTT. Protein sequence: CSCRETGQHNSPLHF. The chain recombines TRBV20-1 with TRBJ1-6; 7 nucleotides line up with TRBD1. The germline V gene has CDR1 DFQATT and CDR2 SNEGSKA (reference sequence). Trimming removed 8 bases from V and 5 bases from J; junction bases left unmatched: 12. The CDR3 runs to 15 residues.

This clonotype was detected ten times or more. The genes are TRBV12-3 or TRBV12-4 and TRBJ1-2; 7 bases match TRBD1. The CDR3 totals 15 residues. V gave up 3 bases and J gave up 2 bases; unmatched junction bases: 6. The CDR3 DNA is TGTGCCAGCAGTTTTTCGGCCAGGGGGAACTATGGCTACACCTTC. Residues: CASSFSARGNYGYTF.

In its sample, this clonotype was seen many times. The chain joins TRBV24-1 to TRBJ2-2; 11 bases are a match to TRBD1. The germline V gene has CDR1 KGHDR and CDR2 SFDVKD. V dropped 1 base and J dropped 5; count of bases not matched to a gene: 5. The CDR3 is made up of 17 amino acids. The CDR3 nucleotides read TGTGCCACCAGTGATTTCCGGACAGGGGGCGATACCGGGGAGCTGTTTTTT. Its translation is CATSDFRTGGDTGELFF.

This clonotype has just a few counts. Written as DNA, the CDR3 is TGTGCCAGCAGCCAAGATTTGGCCGGTACCCCTACAGATACGCAGTATTTT. As protein: CASSQDLAGTPTDTQYF. This rearrangement joins TRBV3-1 to TRBJ2-3, with D unclear. This CDR3 region has 17 residues. V dropped 0 bases and J dropped 3 bases, with 16 bases sitting between them. Germline-derived CDR1 and CDR2 are LGHDT and YNNKEL (reference sequence).